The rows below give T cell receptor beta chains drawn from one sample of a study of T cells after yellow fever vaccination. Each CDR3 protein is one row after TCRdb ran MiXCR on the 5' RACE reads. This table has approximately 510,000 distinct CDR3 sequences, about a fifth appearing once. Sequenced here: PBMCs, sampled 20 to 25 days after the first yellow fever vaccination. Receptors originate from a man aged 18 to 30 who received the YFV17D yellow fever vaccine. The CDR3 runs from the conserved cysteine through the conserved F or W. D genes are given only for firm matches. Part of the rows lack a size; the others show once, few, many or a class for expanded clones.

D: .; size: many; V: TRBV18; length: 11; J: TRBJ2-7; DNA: TGTGCCAGCTCACCCTTGAACGAGCAGTACTTC; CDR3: CASSPLNEQYF
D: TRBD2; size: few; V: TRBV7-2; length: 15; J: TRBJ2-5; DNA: TGTGCCGGGTTAGCGGGGGGGCTTTTTTTCGGGACCCAGTACTTC; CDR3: CAGLAGGLFFGTQYF
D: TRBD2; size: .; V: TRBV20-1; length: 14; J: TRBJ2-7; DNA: TGCAGTGCTAGAGATCGGGGGGGGTCCTACGAGCAGTACTTC; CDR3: CSARDRGGSYEQYF
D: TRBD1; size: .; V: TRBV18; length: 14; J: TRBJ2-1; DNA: TGTGCCAGCTCACCAACAGGGGTCTACAATGAGCAGTTCTTC; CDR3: CASSPTGVYNEQFF
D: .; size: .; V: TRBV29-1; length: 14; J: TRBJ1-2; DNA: TGCAGCGTTGAAGATCGGGCAGGGTCCTATGGCTACACCTTC; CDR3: CSVEDRAGSYGYTF
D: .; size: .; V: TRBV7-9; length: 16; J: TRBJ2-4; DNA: TGTGCCAGCAGCTTATCGGGGTCAGAAGTCAAAAACATTCAGTACTTC; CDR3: CASSLSGSEVKNIQYF
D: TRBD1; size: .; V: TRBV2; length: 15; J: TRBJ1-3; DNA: TGTGCCAGCAGTGAAGCCCGGGACAGAGGAAACACCATATATTTT; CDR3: CASSEARDRGNTIYF
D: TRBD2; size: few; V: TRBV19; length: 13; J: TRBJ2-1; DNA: TGTGCCAGTAGTAGCTTAGCGGGGGGCCAGCAGTTCTTC; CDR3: CASSSLAGGQQFF
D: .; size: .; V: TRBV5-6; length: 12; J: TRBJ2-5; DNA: TGTGCCAGCAGCCCTGGGACGGGGGACCAGTACTTC; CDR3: CASSPGTGDQYF
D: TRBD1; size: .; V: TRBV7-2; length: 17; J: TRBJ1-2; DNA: TGTGCCAGCAGACTTAGGACAGGAGGATTAGCTAACTATGGCTACACCTTC; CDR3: CASRLRTGGLANYGYTF
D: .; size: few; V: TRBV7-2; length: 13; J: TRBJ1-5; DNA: TGTGCCAGCAGCGCTCAGCCGGACCAGCCCCAGCATTTT; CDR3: CASSAQPDQPQHF
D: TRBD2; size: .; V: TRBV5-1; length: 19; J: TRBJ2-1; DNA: TGCGCCAGAAGCTGGGGATCTAGCGGGGGGGCCGGTGGATACAATGAGCAGTTCTTC; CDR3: CARSWGSSGGAGGYNEQFF
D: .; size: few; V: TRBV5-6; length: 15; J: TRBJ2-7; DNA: TGTGCCAGCAGCCCCGGGACACCGGGACTATACGAGCAGTACTTC; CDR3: CASSPGTPGLYEQYF
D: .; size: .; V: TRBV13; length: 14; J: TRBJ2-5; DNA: TGTGCCAGCAGCTTACTATCAGGGCCAGAGACCCAGTACTTC; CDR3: CASSLLSGPETQYF
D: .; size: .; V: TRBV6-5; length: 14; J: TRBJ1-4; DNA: TGTGCCAGCAGTTTGAGCCGGGTGGCAGAAAAACTGTTTTTT; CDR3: CASSLSRVAEKLFF
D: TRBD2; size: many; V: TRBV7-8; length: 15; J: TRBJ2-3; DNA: TGTGCCAGCAGCTTTTTTAGCGGGGGTTCAGATACGCAGTATTTT; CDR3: CASSFFSGGSDTQYF
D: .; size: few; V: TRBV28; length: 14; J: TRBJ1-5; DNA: TGTGCCACCGCTCGACAGAGAAGCAATCAGCCCCAGCATTTT; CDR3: CATARQRSNQPQHF
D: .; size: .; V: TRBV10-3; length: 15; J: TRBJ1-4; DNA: TGTGCCATCAGTGAGTTTGAGACAACTAATGAAAAACTGTTTTTT; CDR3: CAISEFETTNEKLFF
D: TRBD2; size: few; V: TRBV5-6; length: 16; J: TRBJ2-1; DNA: TGTGCCAGCAGCTTGTGGGGGGGTTTAATTAGCTATGAGCAGTTCTTC; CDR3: CASSLWGGLISYEQFF
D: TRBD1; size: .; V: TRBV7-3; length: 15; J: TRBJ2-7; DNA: TGTGCCAGCAGCTTGGGCACAGGGGTCGGGTACGAGCAGTACTTC; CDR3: CASSLGTGVGYEQYF
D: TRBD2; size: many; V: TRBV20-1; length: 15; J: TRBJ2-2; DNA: TGCAGTGCTCCCTCACTAGCGGGGCTACCCGGGGAGCTGTTTTTT; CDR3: CSAPSLAGLPGELFF
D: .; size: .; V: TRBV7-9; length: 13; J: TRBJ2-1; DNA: TGTGCCATGAGCCCCGGGGTCAACAATGAGCAGTTCTTC; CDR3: CAMSPGVNNEQFF
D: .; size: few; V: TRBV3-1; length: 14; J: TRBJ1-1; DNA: TGTGCCAGCAGCCAAGAAGCAGGGGTACCTGAAGCTTTCTTT; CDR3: CASSQEAGVPEAFF
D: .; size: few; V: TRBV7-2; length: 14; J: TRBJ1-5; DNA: TGTGCCAGCAGCCCGGACAGCTACAATCAGCCCCAGCATTTT; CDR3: CASSPDSYNQPQHF
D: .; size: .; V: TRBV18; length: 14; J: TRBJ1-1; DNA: TGTGCCAGCTCACGACAGGCTTTGAACACTGAAGCTTTCTTT; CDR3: CASSRQALNTEAFF
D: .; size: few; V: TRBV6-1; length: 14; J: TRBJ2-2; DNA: TGTGCCAGCAGTGCCCTTACAGGGTCCGGGGAGCTGTTTTTT; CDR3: CASSALTGSGELFF
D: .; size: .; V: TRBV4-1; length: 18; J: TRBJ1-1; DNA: TGCGCCAGCAGCCAAGATAGAGGTCAGGGGAAGTGGAACACTGAAGCTTTCTTT; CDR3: CASSQDRGQGKWNTEAFF
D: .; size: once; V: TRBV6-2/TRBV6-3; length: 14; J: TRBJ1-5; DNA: TGTGCCAGCAGTTACTCGATTGGTAGTCAGCCCCAGCATTTT; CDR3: CASSYSIGSQPQHF
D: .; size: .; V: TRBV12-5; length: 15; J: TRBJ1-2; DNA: TGTGCTAGTGGAAAATGGGAGAGCTTCAACTATGGCTACACCTTC; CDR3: CASGKWESFNYGYTF
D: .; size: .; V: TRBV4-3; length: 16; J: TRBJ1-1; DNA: TGCGCCAGCAGCCAAGACAGGGAGGTAATGAACACTGAAGCTTTCTTT; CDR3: CASSQDREVMNTEAFF
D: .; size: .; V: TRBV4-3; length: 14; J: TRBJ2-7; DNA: TGCGCCAGCAGCCAAGAATCGGCAGTCTACGAGCAGTACTTC; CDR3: CASSQESAVYEQYF
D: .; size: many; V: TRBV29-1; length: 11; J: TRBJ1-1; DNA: TGCAGCGTTCGTTGGAACACTGAAGCTTTCTTT; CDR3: CSVRWNTEAFF
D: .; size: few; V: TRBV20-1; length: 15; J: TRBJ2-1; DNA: TGCAGTGCTCAGACGCGGGGTAGCTCCTACAATGAGCAGTTCTTC; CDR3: CSAQTRGSSYNEQFF
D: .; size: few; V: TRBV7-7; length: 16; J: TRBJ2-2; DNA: TGTGCCAGCAGCTTACTTACAGTTGCGAACACCGGGGAGCTGTTTTTT; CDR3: CASSLLTVANTGELFF
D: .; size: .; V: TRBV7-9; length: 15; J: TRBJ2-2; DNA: TGTGCCAGCAGCTTTTCAGTTTCGAACACCGGGGAGCTGTTTTTT; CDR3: CASSFSVSNTGELFF
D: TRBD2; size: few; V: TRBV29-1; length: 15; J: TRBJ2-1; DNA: TGCAGCGTTGAAAAGGCGGGGGGGTGGGGTAATGAGCAGTTCTTC; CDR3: CSVEKAGGWGNEQFF
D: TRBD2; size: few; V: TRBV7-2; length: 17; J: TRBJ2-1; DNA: TGTGCCAGCAGCCCCGGGACTAGCGGACCATCCTACAATGAGCAGTTCTTC; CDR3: CASSPGTSGPSYNEQFF
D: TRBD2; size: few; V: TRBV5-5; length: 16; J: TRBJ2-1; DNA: TGTGCCAGCAGCTTGGCTCTTAGCGGGGGGTTCGATGAGCAGTTCTTC; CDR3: CASSLALSGGFDEQFF
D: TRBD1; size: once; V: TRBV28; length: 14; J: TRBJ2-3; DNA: TGTGCCAGCAGGTTCAGGGGGCGCACAGATACGCAGTATTTT; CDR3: CASRFRGRTDTQYF
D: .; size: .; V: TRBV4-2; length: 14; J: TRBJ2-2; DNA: TGTGCCAGCAGCCCTGGACAGTCGTGCGGGGAGCTGTTTTTT; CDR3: CASSPGQSCGELFF
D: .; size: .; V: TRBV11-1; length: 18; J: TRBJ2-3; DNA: TGTGCCAGCAGCCCCGTGGTTAGCAGGGACCCTCGAGGAGATACGCAGTATTTT; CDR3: CASSPVVSRDPRGDTQYF
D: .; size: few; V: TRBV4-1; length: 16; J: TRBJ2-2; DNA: TGCGCCAGCAGCCAAGATGGACAGACGAACACCGGGGAGCTGTTTTTT; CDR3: CASSQDGQTNTGELFF
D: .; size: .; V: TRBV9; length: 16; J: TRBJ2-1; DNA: TGTGCCAGCAGCCCCCAGGGGGGGGCTGGGTACAATGAGCAGTTCTTC; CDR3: CASSPQGGAGYNEQFF
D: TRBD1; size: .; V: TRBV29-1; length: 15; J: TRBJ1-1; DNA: TGCAGCGTCGCACAGGGGTGGGGAATGGGCACTGAAGCTTTCTTT; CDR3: CSVAQGWGMGTEAFF
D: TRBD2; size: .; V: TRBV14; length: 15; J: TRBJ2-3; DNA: TGTGCCAGCAGCCAGTGGACTAGTTCGACAGATACGCAGTATTTT; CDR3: CASSQWTSSTDTQYF